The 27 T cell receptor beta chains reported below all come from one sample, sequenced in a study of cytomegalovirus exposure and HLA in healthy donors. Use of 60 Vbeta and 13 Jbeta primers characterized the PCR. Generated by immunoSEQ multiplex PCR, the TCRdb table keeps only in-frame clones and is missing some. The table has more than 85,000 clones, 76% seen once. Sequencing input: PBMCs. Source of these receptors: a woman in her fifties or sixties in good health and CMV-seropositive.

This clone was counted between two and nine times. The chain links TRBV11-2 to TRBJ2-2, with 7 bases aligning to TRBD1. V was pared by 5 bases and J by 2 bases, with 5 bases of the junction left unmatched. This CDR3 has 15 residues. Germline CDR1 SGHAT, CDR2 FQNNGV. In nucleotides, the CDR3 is TGTGCCAGCAGCCGGGGACAGACCAACACCGGGGAGCTGTTTTTT. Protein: CASSRGQTNTGELFF. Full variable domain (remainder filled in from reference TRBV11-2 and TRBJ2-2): EAGVAQSPRYKIIEKRQSVAFWCNPISGHATLYWYQQILGQGPKLLIQFQNNGVVDDSQLPKDRFSAERLKGVDSTLKIQPAKLEDSAVYLCASSRGQTNTGELFFGEGSRLTVL.

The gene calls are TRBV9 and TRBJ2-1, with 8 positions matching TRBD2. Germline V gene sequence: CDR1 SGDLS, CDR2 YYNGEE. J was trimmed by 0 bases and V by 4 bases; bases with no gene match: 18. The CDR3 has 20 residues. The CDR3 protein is CASSTRGGTSGGSSYNEQFF. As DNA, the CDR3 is TGTGCCAGCAGCACCCGAGGGGGTACTAGCGGAGGTAGCTCCTACAATGAGCAGTTCTTC.

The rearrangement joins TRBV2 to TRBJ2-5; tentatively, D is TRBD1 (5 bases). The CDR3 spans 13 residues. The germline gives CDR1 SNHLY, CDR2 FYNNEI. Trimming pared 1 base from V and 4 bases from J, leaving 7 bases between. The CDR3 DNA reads TGTGCCAGCAGTGAAGAGCAGGGAGAGACCCAGTACTTC. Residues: CASSEEQGETQYF. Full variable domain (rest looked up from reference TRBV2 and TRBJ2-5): EPEVTQTPSHQVTQMGQEVILRCVPISNHLYFYWYRQILGQKVEFLVSFYNNEISEKSEIFDDQFSVERPDGSNFTLKIRSTKLEDSAMYFCASSEEQGETQYFGPGTRLLVL.

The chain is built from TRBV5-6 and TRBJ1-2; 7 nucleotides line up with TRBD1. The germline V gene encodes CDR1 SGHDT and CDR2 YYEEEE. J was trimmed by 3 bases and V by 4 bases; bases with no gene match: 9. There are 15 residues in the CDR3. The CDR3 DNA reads TGTGCCAGCAGCGCGATTGACAGGGATGACTATGGCTACACCTTC. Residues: CASSAIDRDDYGYTF.

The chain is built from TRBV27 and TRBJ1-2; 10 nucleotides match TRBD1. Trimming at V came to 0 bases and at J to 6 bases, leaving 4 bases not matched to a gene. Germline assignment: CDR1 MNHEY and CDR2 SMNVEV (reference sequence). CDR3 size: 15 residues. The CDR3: CASSLSRTGGDGYTF. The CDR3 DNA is TGTGCCAGCAGTTTATCCCGGACAGGGGGGGATGGCTACACCTTC.

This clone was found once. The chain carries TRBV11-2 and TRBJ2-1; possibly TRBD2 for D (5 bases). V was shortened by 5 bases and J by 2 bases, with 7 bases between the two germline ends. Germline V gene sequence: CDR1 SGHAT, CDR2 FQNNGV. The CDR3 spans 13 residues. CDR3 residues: CASSPGTYNEQFF. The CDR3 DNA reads TGTGCCAGCAGCCCGGGGACCTACAATGAGCAGTTCTTC.

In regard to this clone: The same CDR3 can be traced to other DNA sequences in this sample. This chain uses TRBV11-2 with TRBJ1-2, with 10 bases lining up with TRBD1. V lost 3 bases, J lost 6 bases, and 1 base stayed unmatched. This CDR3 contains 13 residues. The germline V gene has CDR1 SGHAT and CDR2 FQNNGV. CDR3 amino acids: CASSLGTGDGYTF. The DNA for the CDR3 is TGTGCCAGCAGCTTGGGGACAGGGGATGGCTACACCTTC.

In DNA, the CDR3 is TGTGCCAGCAGCTTGAGCCCTAATGAAAAACTGTTTTTT. This sequence encodes CASSLSPNEKLFF. The chain uses TRBV7-2 and TRBJ1-4; no firm D call. Germline V gene data show CDR1 as SGHTA and CDR2 as FQGNSA. V gave up 3 bases and J gave up 3 bases, with 5 bases separating them. This CDR3 contains 13 residues.

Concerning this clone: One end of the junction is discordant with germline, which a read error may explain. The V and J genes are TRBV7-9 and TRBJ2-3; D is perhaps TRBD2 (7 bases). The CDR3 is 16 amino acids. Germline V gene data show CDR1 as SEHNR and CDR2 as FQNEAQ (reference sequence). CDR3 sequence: CASSLGGGLGTDTQYF. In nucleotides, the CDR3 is TGTGCCAGCAGTTTAGGGGGGGGCCTTGGGACAGATACGCAGTATTTT.

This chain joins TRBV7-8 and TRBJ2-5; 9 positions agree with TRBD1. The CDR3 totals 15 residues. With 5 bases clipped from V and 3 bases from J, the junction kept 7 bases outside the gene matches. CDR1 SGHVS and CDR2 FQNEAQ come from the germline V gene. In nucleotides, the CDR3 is TGTGCCAGCAGCCCGGGACAGGGAAGGGAAGAGACCCAGTACTTC. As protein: CASSPGQGREETQYF.

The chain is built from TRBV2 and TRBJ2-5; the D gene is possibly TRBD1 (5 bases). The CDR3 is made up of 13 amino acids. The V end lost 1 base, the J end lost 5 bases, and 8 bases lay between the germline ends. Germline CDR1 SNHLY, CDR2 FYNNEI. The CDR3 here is CASSEVRGETQYF. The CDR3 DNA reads TGTGCCAGCAGTGAAGTTAGGGGCGAGACCCAGTACTTC.

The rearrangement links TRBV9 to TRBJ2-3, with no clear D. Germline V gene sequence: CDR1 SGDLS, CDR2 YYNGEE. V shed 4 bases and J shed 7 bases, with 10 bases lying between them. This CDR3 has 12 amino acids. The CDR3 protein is CASSSLLNTQYF. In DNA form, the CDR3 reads TGTGCCAGCAGCTCCCTCCTTAATACGCAGTATTTT.

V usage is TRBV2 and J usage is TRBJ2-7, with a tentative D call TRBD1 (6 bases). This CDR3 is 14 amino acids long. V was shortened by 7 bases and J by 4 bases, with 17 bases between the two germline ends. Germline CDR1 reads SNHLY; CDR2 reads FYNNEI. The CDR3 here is CASKSPDSAYEQYF. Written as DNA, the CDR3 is TGTGCCAGCAAGAGTCCGGACAGTGCTTACGAGCAGTACTTC.

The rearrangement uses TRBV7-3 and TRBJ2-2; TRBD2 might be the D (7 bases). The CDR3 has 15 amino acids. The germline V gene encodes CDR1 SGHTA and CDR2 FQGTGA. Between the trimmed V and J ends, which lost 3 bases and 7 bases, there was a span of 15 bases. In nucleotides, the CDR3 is TGTGCCAGCAGCTTTATGGGGGGGCCCAGCGGGGAGCTGTTTTTT. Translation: CASSFMGGPSGELFF.

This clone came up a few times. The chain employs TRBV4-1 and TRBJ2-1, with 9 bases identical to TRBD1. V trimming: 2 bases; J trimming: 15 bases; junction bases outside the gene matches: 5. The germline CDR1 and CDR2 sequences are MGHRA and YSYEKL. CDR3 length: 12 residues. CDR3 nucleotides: TGCGCCAGCAGCCAACTACAGGGGGCGGTGTTCTTC. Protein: CASSQLQGAVFF.

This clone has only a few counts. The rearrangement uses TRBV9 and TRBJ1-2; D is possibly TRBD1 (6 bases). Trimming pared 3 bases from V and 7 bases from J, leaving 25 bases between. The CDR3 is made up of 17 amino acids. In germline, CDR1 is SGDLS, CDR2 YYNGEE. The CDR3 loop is CASSGGRDGGRGAGYTF. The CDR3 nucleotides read TGTGCCAGCAGCGGAGGGCGGGACGGCGGCCGGGGGGCTGGCTACACCTTC.

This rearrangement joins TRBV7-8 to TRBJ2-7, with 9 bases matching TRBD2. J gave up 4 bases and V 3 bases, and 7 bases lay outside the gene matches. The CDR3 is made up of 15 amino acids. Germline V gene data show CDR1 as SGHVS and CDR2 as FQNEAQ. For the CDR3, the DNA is TGTGCCAGCAGCTTCGGGCTAGCGGGAAATTACGAGCAGTACTTC. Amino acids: CASSFGLAGNYEQYF.

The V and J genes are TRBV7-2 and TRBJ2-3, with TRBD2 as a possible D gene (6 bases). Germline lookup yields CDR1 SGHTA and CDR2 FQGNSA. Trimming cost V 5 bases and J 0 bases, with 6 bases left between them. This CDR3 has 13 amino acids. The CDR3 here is CASSSGSTDTQYF. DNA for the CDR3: TGTGCCAGCAGCAGCGGGAGCACAGATACGCAGTATTTT. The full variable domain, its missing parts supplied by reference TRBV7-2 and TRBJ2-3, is GAGVSQSPSNKVTEKGKDVELRCDPISGHTALYWYRQSLGQGLEFLIYFQGNSAPDKSGLPSDRFSAERTGGSVSTLTIQRTQQEDSAVYLCASSSGSTDTQYFGPGTRLTVL.

CDR3 loop: CASSLGTSGLYNEQFF. The CDR3 region has the DNA TGCGCCAGCAGCCTCGGGACTAGCGGGCTTTACAATGAGCAGTTCTTC. The genes are TRBV4-3 and TRBJ2-1; 12 nucleotides agree with TRBD2. CDR1 and CDR2 (germline): LGHNA, YSLEER. CDR3 length: 16 residues. V gave up 4 bases and J gave up 4 bases; unmatched junction bases: 5.

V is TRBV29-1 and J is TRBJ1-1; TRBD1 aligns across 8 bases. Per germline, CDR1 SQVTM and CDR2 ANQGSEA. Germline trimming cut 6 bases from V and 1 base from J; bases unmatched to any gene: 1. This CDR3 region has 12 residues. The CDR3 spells CSVGTGNTEAFF. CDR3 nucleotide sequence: TGCAGCGTAGGGACAGGGAACACTGAAGCTTTCTTT. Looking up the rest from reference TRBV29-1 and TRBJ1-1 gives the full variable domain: SAVISQKPSRDICQRGTSLTIQCQVDSQVTMMFWYRQQPGQSLTLIATANQGSEATYESGFVIDKFPISRPNLTFSTLTVSNMSPEDSSIYLCSVGTGNTEAFFGQGTRLTVV.

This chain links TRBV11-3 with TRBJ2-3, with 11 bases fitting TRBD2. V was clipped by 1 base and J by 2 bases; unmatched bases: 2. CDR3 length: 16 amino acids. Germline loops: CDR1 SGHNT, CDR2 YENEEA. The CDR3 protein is CASSLGLAGHTDTQYF. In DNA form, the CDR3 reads TGTGCCAGCAGCTTAGGACTAGCGGGGCACACAGATACGCAGTATTTT.

CDR3 nucleotide sequence: TGCGCCAGCAGCCAAGTAACGGGACTAGACTCCTACAATGAGCAGTTCTTC. This codes for CASSQVTGLDSYNEQFF. The chain uses TRBV4-1 and TRBJ2-1; 8 nucleotides match TRBD2. J gave up 0 bases and V 1 base, and 5 bases lay outside the gene matches. Per germline, CDR1 MGHRA and CDR2 YSYEKL. This CDR3 region has 17 residues.

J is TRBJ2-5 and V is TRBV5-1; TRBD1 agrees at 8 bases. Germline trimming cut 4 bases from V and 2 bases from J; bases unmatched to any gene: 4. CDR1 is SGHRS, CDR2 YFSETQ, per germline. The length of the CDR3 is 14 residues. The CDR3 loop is CASSPRGRQETQYF. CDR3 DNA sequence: TGCGCCAGCAGCCCCAGGGGGCGTCAAGAGACCCAGTACTTC. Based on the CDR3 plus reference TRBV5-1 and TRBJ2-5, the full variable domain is KAGVTQTPRYLIKTRGQQVTLSCSPISGHRSVSWYQQTPGQGLQFLFEYFSETQRNKGNFPGRFSGRQFSNSRSEMNVSTLELGDSALYLCASSPRGRQETQYFGPGTRLLVL.

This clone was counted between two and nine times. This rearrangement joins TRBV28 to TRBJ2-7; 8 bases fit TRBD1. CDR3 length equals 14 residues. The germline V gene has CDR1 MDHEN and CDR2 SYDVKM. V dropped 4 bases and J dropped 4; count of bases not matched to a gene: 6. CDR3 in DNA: TGTGCCAGCAGTTCGGCCACAGGGGGTTACGAGCAGTACTTC. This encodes CASSSATGGYEQYF.

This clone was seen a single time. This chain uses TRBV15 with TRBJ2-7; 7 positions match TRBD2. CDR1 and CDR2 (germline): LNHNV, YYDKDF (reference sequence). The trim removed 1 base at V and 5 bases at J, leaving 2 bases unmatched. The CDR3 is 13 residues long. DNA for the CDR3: TGTGCCACCAGCAGAGTGGGAGGGAACGAGCAGTACTTC. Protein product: CATSRVGGNEQYF.

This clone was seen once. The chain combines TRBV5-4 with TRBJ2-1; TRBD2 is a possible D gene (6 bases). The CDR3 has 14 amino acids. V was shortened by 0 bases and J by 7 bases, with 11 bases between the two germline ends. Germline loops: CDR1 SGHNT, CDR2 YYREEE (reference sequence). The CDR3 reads CASSLGLEGNEQFF. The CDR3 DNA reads TGTGCCAGCAGCTTGGGACTAGAAGGAAATGAGCAGTTCTTC.

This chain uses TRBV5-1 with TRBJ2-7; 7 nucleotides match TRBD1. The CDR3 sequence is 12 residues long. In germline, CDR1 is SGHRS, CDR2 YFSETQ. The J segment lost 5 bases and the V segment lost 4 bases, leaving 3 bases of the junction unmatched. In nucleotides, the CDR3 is TGCGCCAGCAGCCGACAGGGCAACGAGCAGTACTTC. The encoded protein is CASSRQGNEQYF.